This TCR beta chain originates from a study of T cells in localized non-small cell lung cancer. Study-level results: There were a median roughly 62 of the top 100 tumor clones appearing in adjacent lung.

Note on this clone: Its antigen is still unknown.

Trimming removed 4 bases at V and 1 base at J, with 10 bases between. This CDR3 has 14 residues. Looked up from germline, CDR1 is MNHNS and CDR2 is SASEGT. The repertoire was sequenced with immunoSEQ multiplex PCR; TCRdb's copy has only in-frame clones and lacks some. The data show about 31,000 clones, about nine tenths seen once. The genes are TRBV6-1 and TRBJ1-1; D is uncertain. The sample was peripheral blood, taken before any cancer treatment. The sequence came from a woman aged 35-70 years with stage I lung adenocarcinoma. The CDR3 DNA is TGTGCCAGCAGTGGCCGGCGGGAGAACACTGAAGCTTTCTTT. Translated, it gives CASSGRRENTEAFF.